This record concerns one T cell receptor (beta chain) sequence. Its specificity is unknown. This sample was taken from a study of monozygotic twins with cystic fibrosis. Study results and limitations: Monozygotic CF twins shared more identical nucleotide clonotypes than unrelated patients. In this small cohort, shared CDR3 numbers showed no association with age, concordance or disease severity. Co-twins had the most similar V usage for 13 of 16 pairs, J for 8.

The CDR3 runs 12 residues. Unmatched junction bases numbered 8, after V lost 8 bases and J lost 7 bases. Germline CDR1 reads SQVTM; CDR2 reads ANQGSEA. Only in-frame clones appear in the TCRdb table, and some are missing; sequencing was by immunoSEQ multiplex PCR. The sample records approximately 25,000 clones, 80% to 95% being singletons. The clonotype was recovered from a girl aged 2 to 9 with cystic fibrosis. The sequencing sample was made of blood. This chain connects TRBV29-1 to TRBJ1-2, with 9 positions matching TRBD1. CDR3 DNA: TGCAGCACTCACAGGGGGCTGAGTGGCTACACCTTC. Translation: CSTHRGLSGYTF.